This section outlines one T cell receptor beta chain sequence together with its context. Its target is not known. This entry is derived from a study of cytomegalovirus exposure and HLA in healthy donors. Notes on the study in general: From TCR beta sequences, most subjects' HLA-A and HLA-B alleles were reportedly predicted accurately. Later on, analysis showed that most CMV-associated TCR beta chains appeared to be HLA-restricted. A later analysis associated 15,000 to 20,000 TCR beta sequences with HLA alleles at a 0.05 false discovery rate.

The donors (healthy individuals) were bone marrow donors. 60 Vbeta and 13 Jbeta primers were used in PCR. The assay was immunoSEQ multiplex PCR, and TCRdb's table has in-frame clones only and misses some. The data contain some 170,000 clones, about 83% of them seen just once; the ten biggest clones take up about 0.93%. Germline loops: CDR1 MNHNS, CDR2 SASEGT. V was clipped by 5 bases and J by 7 bases, with 15 bases between them. This CDR3 is 13 amino acids long. Sequenced sample: PBMCs. This chain connects TRBV6-1 to TRBJ2-7; a possible D gene is TRBD2 (6 bases). The source of this sequence is a woman aged 30 to 39 in good health and CMV-seronegative. DNA of the CDR3: TGTGCCAGCAGTCACCCGGGGGTGGGTGAGCAGTACTTC. Protein sequence: CASSHPGVGEQYF.